A selection of T cell receptor beta chains follows, all from one sample in a study of T cells in Graves' hyperthyroidism and ophthalmopathy. TCRdb itself ran the multiplex PCR reads through MiXCR, one entry per CDR3 protein. The table lists about 350,000 distinct CDR3 sequences, around 13% of them singletons. The sequencing sample was made of blood. Every receptor here comes from a woman younger than 45 with Graves' hyperthyroidism. The conserved cysteine and the conserved F or W are not part of the CDR3 here. Each record gives: CDR3 length, V gene, J gene, CDR3 protein.

len: 10; v_gene: TRBV6-1; j_gene: TRBJ2-3; CDR3aa: AARAGTDTQY
len: 13; v_gene: TRBV7-9; j_gene: TRBJ1-6; CDR3aa: ASSQTGDGNSPLH
len: 13; v_gene: TRBV7-9; j_gene: TRBJ2-7; CDR3aa: ASSEGGLAGYEQY
len: 13; v_gene: TRBV27; j_gene: TRBJ2-1; CDR3aa: ASSHSGTGYNEQF
len: 14; v_gene: TRBV29-1; j_gene: TRBJ1-1; CDR3aa: SVEGRDRVMGTEAF
len: 14; v_gene: TRBV5-1; j_gene: TRBJ2-5; CDR3aa: ASSFLPLGSKETQY
len: 12; v_gene: TRBV28; j_gene: TRBJ2-7; CDR3aa: ASSPPQAPYEQY
len: 12; v_gene: TRBV2; j_gene: TRBJ2-1; CDR3aa: ASTPGLASNQQF
len: 13; v_gene: TRBV18; j_gene: TRBJ2-2; CDR3aa: ASSPGGRSTGELF
len: 16; v_gene: TRBV11-3; j_gene: TRBJ2-1; CDR3aa: ASSLARGLGAGYNEQF
len: 12; v_gene: TRBV6-1; j_gene: TRBJ2-1; CDR3aa: ASHLGGVYNEQF
len: 13; v_gene: TRBV3-1; j_gene: TRBJ1-6; CDR3aa: ASSPRTGDFSPPH
len: 13; v_gene: TRBV11-2; j_gene: TRBJ1-1; CDR3aa: ASSLITGRNTEAF
len: 10; v_gene: TRBV6-9; j_gene: TRBJ1-4; CDR3aa: ASSYPNEKLF
len: 13; v_gene: TRBV28; j_gene: TRBJ1-5; CDR3aa: ASSSGQLSNQPQH
len: 11; v_gene: TRBV29-1; j_gene: TRBJ2-1; CDR3aa: SVGRPPAGEQF
len: 11; v_gene: TRBV3-1; j_gene: TRBJ2-1; CDR3aa: ASSQARRGEQF
len: 16; v_gene: TRBV11-2; j_gene: TRBJ2-1; CDR3aa: ASSFEGGSAGWLNEQF
len: 12; v_gene: TRBV12-3/TRBV12-4; j_gene: TRBJ2-7; CDR3aa: ATSREASSYEQY
len: 11; v_gene: TRBV10-3; j_gene: TRBJ2-1; CDR3aa: AIDTGPYNEQF
len: 12; v_gene: TRBV6-1; j_gene: TRBJ2-1; CDR3aa: ASSANHPDYEQF
len: 13; v_gene: TRBV4-1; j_gene: TRBJ1-3; CDR3aa: ASSQGPVSGNTIY
len: 13; v_gene: TRBV2; j_gene: TRBJ2-5; CDR3aa: ASGRGTHSQETQY
len: 20; v_gene: TRBV6-5; j_gene: TRBJ2-1; CDR3aa: ASSYRLLGAGGPATFYNEQF
len: 12; v_gene: TRBV6-1; j_gene: TRBJ2-7; CDR3aa: ASSEEALSYEQY
len: 14; v_gene: TRBV18; j_gene: TRBJ1-4; CDR3aa: ASSPPAGATNEKLF
len: 14; v_gene: TRBV19; j_gene: TRBJ2-2; CDR3aa: ASSPPGWKNTGELF
len: 12; v_gene: TRBV20-1; j_gene: TRBJ2-1; CDR3aa: SQRTGTSLNEQF
len: 12; v_gene: TRBV5-1; j_gene: TRBJ2-3; CDR3aa: ASSSGAPTDTQY
len: 14; v_gene: TRBV7-2; j_gene: TRBJ1-5; CDR3aa: ASSSSGQGSRQPQH
len: 13; v_gene: TRBV5-1; j_gene: TRBJ1-2; CDR3aa: ASSQGQGANYGYT
len: 10; v_gene: TRBV7-9; j_gene: TRBJ1-2; CDR3aa: ASSFKTYGYT
len: 14; v_gene: TRBV2; j_gene: TRBJ2-7; CDR3aa: ASRARTSGRQNEQY
len: 13; v_gene: TRBV11-3; j_gene: TRBJ2-3; CDR3aa: ASSPGERSTDTQY
len: 13; v_gene: TRBV6-1; j_gene: TRBJ2-7; CDR3aa: ASSRDATQSYEQY
len: 12; v_gene: TRBV10-2; j_gene: TRBJ2-7; CDR3aa: ASSEAAGPYEQY
len: 14; v_gene: TRBV10-3; j_gene: TRBJ2-1; CDR3aa: AISGNSGKRGEEQF
len: 11; v_gene: TRBV7-2; j_gene: TRBJ2-1; CDR3aa: ASSLRLESEQF
len: 14; v_gene: TRBV5-5; j_gene: TRBJ1-5; CDR3aa: ASSDGQLTSNQPQH
len: 15; v_gene: TRBV27; j_gene: TRBJ2-3; CDR3aa: ASSRFPMGRSTDTQY
len: 15; v_gene: TRBV2; j_gene: TRBJ2-2; CDR3aa: ASSSTSGRADTGELF
len: 9; v_gene: TRBV28; j_gene: TRBJ2-3; CDR3aa: ASSTSHTQY
len: 8; v_gene: TRBV2; j_gene: TRBJ2-3; CDR3aa: ASSVDTQY
len: 15; v_gene: TRBV4-3; j_gene: TRBJ2-3; CDR3aa: ASSQDRDKRGTDTQY
len: 12; v_gene: TRBV20-1; j_gene: TRBJ1-2; CDR3aa: SARVGRADYGYT
len: 11; v_gene: TRBV29-1; j_gene: TRBJ2-5; CDR3aa: SALADNQETQY
len: 10; v_gene: TRBV2; j_gene: TRBJ2-1; CDR3aa: ASRTLNNEQF
len: 9; v_gene: TRBV20-1; j_gene: TRBJ1-2; CDR3aa: SATAGNGYT
len: 12; v_gene: TRBV2; j_gene: TRBJ1-3; CDR3aa: ASSDAGNGNTIY